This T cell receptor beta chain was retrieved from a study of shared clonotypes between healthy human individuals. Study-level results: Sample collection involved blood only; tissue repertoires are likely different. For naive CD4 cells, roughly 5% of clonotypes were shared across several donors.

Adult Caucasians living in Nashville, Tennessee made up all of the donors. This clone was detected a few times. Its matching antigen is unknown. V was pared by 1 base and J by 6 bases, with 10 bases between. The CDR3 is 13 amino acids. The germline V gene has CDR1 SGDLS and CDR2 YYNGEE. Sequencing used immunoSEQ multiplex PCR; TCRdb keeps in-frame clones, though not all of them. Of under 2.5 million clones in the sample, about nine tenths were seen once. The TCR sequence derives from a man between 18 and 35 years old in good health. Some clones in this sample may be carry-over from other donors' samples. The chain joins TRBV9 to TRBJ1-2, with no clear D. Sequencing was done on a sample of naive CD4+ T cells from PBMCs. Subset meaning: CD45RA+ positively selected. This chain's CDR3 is CASSVSPKDGYTF. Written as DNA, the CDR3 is TGTGCCAGCAGCGTATCCCCCAAGGATGGCTACACCTTC.